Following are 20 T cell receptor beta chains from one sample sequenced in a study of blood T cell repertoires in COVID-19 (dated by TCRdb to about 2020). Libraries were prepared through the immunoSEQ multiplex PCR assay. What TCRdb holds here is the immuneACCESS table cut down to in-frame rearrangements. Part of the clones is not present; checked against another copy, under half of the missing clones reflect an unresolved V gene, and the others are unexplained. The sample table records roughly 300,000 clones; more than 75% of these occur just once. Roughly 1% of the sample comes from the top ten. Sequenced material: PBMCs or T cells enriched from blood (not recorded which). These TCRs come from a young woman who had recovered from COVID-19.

CDR3 in DNA: TGTGCCAGCTCACCCCGATTCTCCCGAGGGACTGAAGCTTTCTTT. Translated, it gives CASSPRFSRGTEAFF. This rearrangement joins TRBV18 to TRBJ1-1; D is uncertain. V was trimmed by 3 bases and J by 5 bases, leaving 16 bases between them. The CDR3 is 15 amino acids. Germline V gene lookup returns CDR1 KGHSH and CDR2 LQKENI.

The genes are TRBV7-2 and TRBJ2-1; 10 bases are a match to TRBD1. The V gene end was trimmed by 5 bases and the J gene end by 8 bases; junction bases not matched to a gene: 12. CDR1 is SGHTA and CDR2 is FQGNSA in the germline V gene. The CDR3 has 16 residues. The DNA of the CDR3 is TGTGCCAGCAGCCCGCCCGGACAGGGGGTTTTATATGAGCAGTTCTTC. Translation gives CASSPPGQGVLYEQFF.

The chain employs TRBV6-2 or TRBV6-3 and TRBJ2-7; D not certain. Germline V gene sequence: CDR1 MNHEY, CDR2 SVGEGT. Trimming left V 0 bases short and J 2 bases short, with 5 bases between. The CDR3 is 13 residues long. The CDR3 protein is CASSYSRTYEQYF. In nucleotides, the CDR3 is TGTGCCAGCAGTTACTCGAGAACCTACGAGCAGTACTTC.

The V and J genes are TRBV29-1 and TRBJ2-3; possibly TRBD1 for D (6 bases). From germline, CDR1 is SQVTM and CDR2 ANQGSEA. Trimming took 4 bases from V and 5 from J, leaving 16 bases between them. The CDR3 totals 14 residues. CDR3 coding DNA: TGCAGCGTTGCTAATGGGGGCGACGGAGATACGCAGTATTTT. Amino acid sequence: CSVANGGDGDTQYF.

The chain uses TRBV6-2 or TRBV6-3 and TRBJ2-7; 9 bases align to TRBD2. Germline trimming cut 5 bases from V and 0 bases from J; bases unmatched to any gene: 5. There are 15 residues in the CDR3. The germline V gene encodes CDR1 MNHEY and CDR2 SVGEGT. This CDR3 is CASSNPGLASYEQYF. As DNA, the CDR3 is TGTGCCAGCAGTAACCCGGGACTAGCCTCCTACGAGCAGTACTTC.

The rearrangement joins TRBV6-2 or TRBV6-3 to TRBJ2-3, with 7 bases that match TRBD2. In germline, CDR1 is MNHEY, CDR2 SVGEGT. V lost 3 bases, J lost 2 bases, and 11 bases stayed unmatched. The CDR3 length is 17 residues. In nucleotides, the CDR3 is TGTGCCAGCAGTTATGGCCTAGCGGCTATATCCACAGATACGCAGTATTTT. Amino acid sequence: CASSYGLAAISTDTQYF.

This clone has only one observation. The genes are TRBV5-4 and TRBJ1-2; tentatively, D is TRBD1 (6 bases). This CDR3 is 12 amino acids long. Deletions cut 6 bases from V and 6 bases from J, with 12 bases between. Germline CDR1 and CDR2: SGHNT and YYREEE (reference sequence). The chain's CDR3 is CASTRTEDGYTF. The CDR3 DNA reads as TGTGCCAGCACCCGGACAGAGGATGGCTACACCTTC.

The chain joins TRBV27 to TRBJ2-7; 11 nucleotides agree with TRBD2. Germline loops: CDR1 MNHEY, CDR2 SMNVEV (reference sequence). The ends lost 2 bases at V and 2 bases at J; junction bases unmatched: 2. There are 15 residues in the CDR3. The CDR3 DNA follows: TGTGCCAGCAGTTTACTAGCGGGGGGTACCTACGAGCAGTACTTC. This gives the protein CASSLLAGGTYEQYF.

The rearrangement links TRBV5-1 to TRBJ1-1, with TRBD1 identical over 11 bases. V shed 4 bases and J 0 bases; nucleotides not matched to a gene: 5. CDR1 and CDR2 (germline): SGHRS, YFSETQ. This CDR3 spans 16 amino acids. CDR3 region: CASSVRTGGMNTEAFF. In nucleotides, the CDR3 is TGCGCCAGCAGCGTCCGGACAGGGGGCATGAACACTGAAGCTTTCTTT.

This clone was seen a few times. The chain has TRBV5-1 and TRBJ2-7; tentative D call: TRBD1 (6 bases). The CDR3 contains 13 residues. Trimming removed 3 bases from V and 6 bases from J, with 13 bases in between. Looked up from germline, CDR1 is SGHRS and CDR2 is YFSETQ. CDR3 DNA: TGCGCCAGCAGCTCTCGGGACAATATCGAGCAGTACTTC. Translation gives CASSSRDNIEQYF.

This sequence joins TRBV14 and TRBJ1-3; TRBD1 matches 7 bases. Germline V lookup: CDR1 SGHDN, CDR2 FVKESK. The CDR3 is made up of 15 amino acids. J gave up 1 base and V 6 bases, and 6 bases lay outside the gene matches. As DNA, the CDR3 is TGTGCCAGCAGTCACCTACAGGGGTCTGGAAACACCATATATTTT. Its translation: CASSHLQGSGNTIYF.

Here the CDR3 DNA reads TGTGCCAGCAGTGGGGGGCGGGGGCGCAATGAGCAGTTCTTC. As protein: CASSGGRGRNEQFF. The chain joins TRBV28 to TRBJ2-1; tentatively, D is TRBD2 (7 bases). V was clipped by 5 bases and J by 6 bases, with 14 bases between them. There are 14 residues in the CDR3. Germline values: CDR1 MDHEN, CDR2 SYDVKM.

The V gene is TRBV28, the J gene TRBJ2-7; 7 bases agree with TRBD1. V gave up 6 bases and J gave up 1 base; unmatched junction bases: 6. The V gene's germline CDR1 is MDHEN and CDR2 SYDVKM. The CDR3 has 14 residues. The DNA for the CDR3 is TGTGCCAGCAGGCGGACAGGCGATTCCTACGAGCAGTACTTC. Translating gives CASRRTGDSYEQYF.

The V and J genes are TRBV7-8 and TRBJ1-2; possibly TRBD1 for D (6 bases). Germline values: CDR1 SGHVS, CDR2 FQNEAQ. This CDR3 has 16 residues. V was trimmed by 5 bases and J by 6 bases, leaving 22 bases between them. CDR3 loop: CASSPRLGGRRDGYTF. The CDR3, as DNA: TGTGCCAGCAGCCCGCGTTTGGGGGGGCGAAGGGATGGCTACACCTTC.

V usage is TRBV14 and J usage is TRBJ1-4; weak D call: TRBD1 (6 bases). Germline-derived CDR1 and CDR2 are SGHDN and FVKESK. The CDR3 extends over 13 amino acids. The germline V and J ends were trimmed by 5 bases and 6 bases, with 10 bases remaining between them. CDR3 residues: CASSATGYEKLFF. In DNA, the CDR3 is TGTGCCAGCAGCGCCACAGGGTATGAAAAACTGTTTTTT.

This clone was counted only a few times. CDR3 sequence reads: CASSQLGRTNAGYTF. For the CDR3, the DNA is TGTGCCAGCAGCCAACTGGGACGGACTAACGCCGGCTACACCTTC. The genes are TRBV7-9 and TRBJ1-2; tentative D call: TRBD1 (5 bases). The CDR3 totals 15 residues. Germline CDR1 reads SEHNR; CDR2 reads FQNEAQ (reference sequence). The V end was cut by 5 bases, the J end by 8 bases, with 21 bases between.

CDR3 amino acids: CASRRTGGAGGYTF. CDR3 sequence (DNA): TGTGCCAGCAGGCGTACAGGGGGCGCCGGGGGCTACACCTTC. V and J are TRBV28 and TRBJ1-2, with 9 bases aligning to TRBD1. CDR1 and CDR2 from the germline V gene are MDHEN and SYDVKM. V gave up 6 bases and J gave up 8 bases; unmatched junction bases: 10. The CDR3 is 14 amino acids.

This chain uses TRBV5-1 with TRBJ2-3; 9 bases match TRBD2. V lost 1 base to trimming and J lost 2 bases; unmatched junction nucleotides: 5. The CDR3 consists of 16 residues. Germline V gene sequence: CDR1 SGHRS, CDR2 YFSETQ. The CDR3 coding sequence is TGCGCCAGCAGCTTGTGGCCTAGCGGGGACACAGATACGCAGTATTTT. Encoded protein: CASSLWPSGDTDTQYF.

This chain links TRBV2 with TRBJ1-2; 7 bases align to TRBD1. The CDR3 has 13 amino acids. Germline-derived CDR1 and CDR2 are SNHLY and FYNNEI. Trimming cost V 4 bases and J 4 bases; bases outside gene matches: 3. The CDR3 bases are TGTGCCAGCAGTGTACAGGGGAGCTATGGCTACACCTTC. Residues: CASSVQGSYGYTF.

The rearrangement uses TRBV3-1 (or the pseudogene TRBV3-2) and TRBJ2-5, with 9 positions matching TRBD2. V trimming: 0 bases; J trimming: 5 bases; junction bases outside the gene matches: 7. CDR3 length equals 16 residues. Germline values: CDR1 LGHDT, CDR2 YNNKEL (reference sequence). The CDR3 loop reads CASSQDSRGGLETQYF. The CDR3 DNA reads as TGTGCCAGCAGCCAAGACTCGCGGGGGGGTCTCGAGACCCAGTACTTC.